This TCR beta chain derives from a study of identical twins. TCRdb fed the 5' RACE reads into MiXCR, producing one record per CDR3 protein. The sample contains roughly 500,000 distinct CDR3 sequences, approximately 22% of which appear only once. This CDR3 is 11 amino acids long. The V end was cut by 5 bases, the J end by 6 bases, with 8 bases between. CDR1 MNHEY and CDR2 SVGAGI come from the germline V gene. Healthy Caucasians provided all donations. The same data also contributed to another study, on T cells expressing NK-cell markers. That paper states: Sorted T-cell subsets CD3+CD56+NKG2C+, CD3+CD56+NKG2C- and CD3+CD56-NKG2C+ were TCR beta-sequenced. One of the eight sequenced donors was seronegative, whereas the other seven were HCMV-seropositive. For a handful of donors, these clonotypes were likewise the leading ones in the CD3+CD56-NKG2C+ fraction.

The sequencing sample was made of CD4+ T cells sorted from blood. The sequence came from a woman under 30 in good health. The rearrangement joins TRBV6-5 to TRBJ2-7, with D perhaps matching TRBD2 (6 bases). The CDR3 coding sequence is TGTGCCAGCAGTCGGGGGAGCGAGCAGTACTTC. Protein product: CASSRGSEQYF.